This TCR beta chain appears in the sequencing data of a study of cytomegalovirus exposure and HLA in healthy donors. Primers included in the PCR were 60 Vbeta and 13 Jbeta primers. Here immunoSEQ multiplex PCR was the method, and the copy in TCRdb shows in-frame clones only, minus some. The table has under 250,000 clones, roughly 80% seen once; the top ten hold around 1.7%. Points from the study as a whole: The later analysis indicated that the majority of CMV-associated TCR beta chains appeared HLA-restricted. Later on, a genetic analysis was performed. It linked a missense variant in DCLRE1C with V- and J-gene trimming of TCR beta.

Note on this clone: Its antigen is still unknown.

Material: PBMCs. This sequence originates from a man aged 50-60 years in good health and CMV-seronegative.

CDR3 in amino acids: CASSSGTSSYNEQFF. The CDR3 nucleotides are TGTGCCAGCAGCTCCGGGACTAGCTCCTACAATGAGCAGTTCTTC. The chain is built from TRBV7-6 and TRBJ2-1; 8 bases map to TRBD2. V lost 4 bases to trimming and J lost 0 bases; unmatched junction nucleotides: 2. Germline V gives CDR1 SGHVS, CDR2 FNYEAQ. The CDR3 covers 15 residues.